This T cell receptor (beta chain) came from a study of shared clonotypes between healthy human individuals. V dropped 5 bases and J dropped 2 bases, with 9 bases sitting between them. The V gene's germline CDR1 is SEHNR and CDR2 FQNEAQ (reference sequence). The CDR3 totals 14 residues. In the case of this clone: Additional DNA sequences in this sample encode the identical CDR3.

Each replicate PCR on the sorted subsets used 200 to 250 ng DNA (about 30,000 T cell genomes). Clones were read by immunoSEQ multiplex PCR, and TCRdb kept only the in-frame ones, dropping some. The repertoire consists of more than 2 million clones, with around 95% occurring once and the leading ten covering more than 0.1%. The chain uses TRBV7-9 and TRBJ2-2; D is ambiguous. The sequencing sample was made of naive CD4+ T cells sorted from blood. Described subset: CD45RA+ positively selected. This sequence originates from a man younger than 35 in good health. The CDR3 region has the DNA TGTGCCAGCAGCAGTAGAACAAACACCGGGGAGCTGTTTTTT. Amino acid sequence: CASSSRTNTGELFF.